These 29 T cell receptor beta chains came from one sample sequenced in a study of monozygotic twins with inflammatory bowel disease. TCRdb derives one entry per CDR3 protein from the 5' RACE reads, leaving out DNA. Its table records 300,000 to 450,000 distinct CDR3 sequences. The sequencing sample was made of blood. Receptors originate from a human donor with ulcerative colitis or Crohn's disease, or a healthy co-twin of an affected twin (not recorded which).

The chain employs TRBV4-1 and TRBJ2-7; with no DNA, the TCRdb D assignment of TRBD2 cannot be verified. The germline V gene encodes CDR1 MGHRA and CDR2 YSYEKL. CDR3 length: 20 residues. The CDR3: CASSQDRVLAGGPSSYEQYF.

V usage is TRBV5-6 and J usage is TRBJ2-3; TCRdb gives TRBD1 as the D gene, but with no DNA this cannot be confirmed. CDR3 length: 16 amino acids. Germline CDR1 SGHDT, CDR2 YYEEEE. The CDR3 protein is CASSPRLSTGTDTQYF.

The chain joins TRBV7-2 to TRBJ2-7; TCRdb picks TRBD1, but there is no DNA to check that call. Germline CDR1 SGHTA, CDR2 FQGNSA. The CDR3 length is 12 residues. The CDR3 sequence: CASSVDRYEQYF.

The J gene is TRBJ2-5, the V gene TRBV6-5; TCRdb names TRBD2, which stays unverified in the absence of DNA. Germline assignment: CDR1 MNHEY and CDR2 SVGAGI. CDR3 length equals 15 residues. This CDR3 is CASSYERGGRETQYF.

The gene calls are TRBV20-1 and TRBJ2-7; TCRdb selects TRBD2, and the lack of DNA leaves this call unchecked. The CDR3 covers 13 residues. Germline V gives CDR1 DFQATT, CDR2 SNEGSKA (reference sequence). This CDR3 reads CSATSGGAYEQYF.

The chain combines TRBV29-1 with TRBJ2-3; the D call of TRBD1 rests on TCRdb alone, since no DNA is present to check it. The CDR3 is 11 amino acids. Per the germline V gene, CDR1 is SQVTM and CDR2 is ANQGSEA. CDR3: CSVRDPDTQYF.

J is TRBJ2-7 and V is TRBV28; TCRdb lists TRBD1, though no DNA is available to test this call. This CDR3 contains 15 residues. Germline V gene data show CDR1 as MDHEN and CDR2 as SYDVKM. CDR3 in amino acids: CASSFRGLNYYEQYF.

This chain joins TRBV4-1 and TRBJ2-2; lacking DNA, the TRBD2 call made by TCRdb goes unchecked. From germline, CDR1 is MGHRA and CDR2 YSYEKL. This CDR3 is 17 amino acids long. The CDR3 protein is CASSQGIAGGRGGELFF.

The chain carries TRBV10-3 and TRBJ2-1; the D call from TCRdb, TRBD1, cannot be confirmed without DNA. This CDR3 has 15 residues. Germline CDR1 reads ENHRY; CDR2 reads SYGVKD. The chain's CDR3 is CATSLGQGARNEQFF.

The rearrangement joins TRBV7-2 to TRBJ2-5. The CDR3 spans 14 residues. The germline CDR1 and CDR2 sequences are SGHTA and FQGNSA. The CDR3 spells CASSLDMAGETQYF.

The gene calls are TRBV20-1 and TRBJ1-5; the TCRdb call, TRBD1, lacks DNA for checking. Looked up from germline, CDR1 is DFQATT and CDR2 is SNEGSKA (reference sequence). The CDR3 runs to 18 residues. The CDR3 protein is CSARDTSWGQLRNQPQHF.

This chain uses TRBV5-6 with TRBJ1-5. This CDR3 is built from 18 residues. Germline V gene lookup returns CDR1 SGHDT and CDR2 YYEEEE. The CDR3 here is CASSLWRGLRNSNQPQHF. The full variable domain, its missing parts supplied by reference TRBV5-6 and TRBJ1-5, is DAGVTQSPTHLIKTRGQQVTLRCSPKSGHDTVSWYQQALGQGPQFIFQYYEEEERQRGNFPDRFSGHQFPNYSSELNVNALLLGDSALYLCASSLWRGLRNSNQPQHFGDGTRLSIL.

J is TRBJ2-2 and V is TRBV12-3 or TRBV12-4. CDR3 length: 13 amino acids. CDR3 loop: CASSFFYSGELFF.

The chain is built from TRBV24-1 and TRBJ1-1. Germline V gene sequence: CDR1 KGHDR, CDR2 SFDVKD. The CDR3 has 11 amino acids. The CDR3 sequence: CATSDGIEAFF.

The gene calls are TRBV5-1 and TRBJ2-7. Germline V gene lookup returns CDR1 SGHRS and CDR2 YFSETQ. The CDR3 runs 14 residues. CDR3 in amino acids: CASSLVQSSYEQYF.

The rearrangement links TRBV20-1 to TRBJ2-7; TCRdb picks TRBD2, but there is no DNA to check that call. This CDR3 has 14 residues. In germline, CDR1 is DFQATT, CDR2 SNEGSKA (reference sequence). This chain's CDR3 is CSASPGLPSYEQYF.

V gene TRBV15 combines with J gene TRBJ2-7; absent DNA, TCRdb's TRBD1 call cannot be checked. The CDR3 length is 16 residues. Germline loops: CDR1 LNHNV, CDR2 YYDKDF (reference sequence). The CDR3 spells CATSSSGTGGPYEQYF.

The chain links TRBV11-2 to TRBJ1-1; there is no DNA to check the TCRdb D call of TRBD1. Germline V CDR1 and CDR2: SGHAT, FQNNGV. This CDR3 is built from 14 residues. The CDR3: CASSLDGTGTEAFF.

The CDR3 protein is CSVGAGTGATDTQYF. The chain recombines TRBV29-1 with TRBJ2-3; TCRdb's D call, TRBD1, is unchecked because there is no DNA. Germline V lookup: CDR1 SQVTM, CDR2 ANQGSEA. The CDR3 is 15 residues long.

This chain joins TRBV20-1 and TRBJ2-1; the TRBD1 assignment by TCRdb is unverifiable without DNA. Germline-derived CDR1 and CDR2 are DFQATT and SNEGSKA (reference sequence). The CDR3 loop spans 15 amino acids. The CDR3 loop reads CSASGGSISYNEQFF.

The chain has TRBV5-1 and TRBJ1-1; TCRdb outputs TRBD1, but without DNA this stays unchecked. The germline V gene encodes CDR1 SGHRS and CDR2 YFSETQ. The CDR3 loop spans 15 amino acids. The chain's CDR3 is CASSLMGGTNTEAFF.

CDR3 in amino acids: CSAGSGGDQETQYF. The V call is TRBV20-1, the J call TRBJ2-5; TCRdb names TRBD1, which stays unverified in the absence of DNA. The V gene's germline CDR1 is DFQATT and CDR2 SNEGSKA (reference sequence). This CDR3 spans 14 amino acids.

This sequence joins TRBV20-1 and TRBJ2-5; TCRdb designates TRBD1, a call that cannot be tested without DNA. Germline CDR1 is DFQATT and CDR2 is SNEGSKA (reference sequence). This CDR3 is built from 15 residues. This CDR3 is CSARDPTGTQETQYF.

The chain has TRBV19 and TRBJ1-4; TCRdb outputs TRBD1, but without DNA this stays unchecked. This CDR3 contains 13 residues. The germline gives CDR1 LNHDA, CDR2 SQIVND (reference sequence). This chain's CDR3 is CASSPRGREKLFF.

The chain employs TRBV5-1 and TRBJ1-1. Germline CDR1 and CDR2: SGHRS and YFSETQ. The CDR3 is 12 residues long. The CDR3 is CASSFHGGEAFF.

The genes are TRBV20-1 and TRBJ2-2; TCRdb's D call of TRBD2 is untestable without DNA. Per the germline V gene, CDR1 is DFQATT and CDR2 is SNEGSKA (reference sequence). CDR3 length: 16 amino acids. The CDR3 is CSARLGSGGAFGELFF.

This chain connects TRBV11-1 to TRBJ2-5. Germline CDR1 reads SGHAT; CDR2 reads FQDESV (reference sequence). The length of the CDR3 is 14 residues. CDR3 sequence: CASSPRSSVETQYF.

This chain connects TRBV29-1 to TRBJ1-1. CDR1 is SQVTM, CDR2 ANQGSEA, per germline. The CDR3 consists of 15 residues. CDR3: CSVVAGWGMNTEAFF.

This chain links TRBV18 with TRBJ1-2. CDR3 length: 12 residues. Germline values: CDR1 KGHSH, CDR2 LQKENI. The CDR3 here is CASSPPGLRYTF.